The clone carrying this T cell receptor beta chain appeared a single time. Its antigen is undetermined. V was clipped by 3 bases and J by 11 bases, with 19 bases between them. The CDR3 extends over 14 amino acids. CDR1 is MDHEN, CDR2 SYDVKM, per germline. It was RNA transcripts that yielded the amplified TCR beta CDR3 regions. HTBI primers were employed in a first-round RT-PCR of the TCR CDR3. TCRdb fed the multiplex PCR reads into MiXCR, producing one record per CDR3 protein. The data hold a few hundred thousand distinct CDR3 sequences, with around 13% observed a single time. The data stem from a study of T cells in Graves' hyperthyroidism and ophthalmopathy. General observations from the study: Most thyroid clonotypes expanded above 0.001 appeared in blood too. A model of 13 V-J pairs discriminated ophthalmopathy from stable hyperthyroidism.

Patients aged 18 to 65 with hyperthyroidism were newly diagnosed, with duration under 2 months. The sequence was collected from a woman aged 18-29 years with Graves' hyperthyroidism. This sequence joins TRBV28 and TRBJ2-5, with TRBD2 as a possible D gene (6 bases). The sample was blood. CDR3 residues: CASSFVAGTAGQYF. The DNA for the CDR3 is TGTGCCAGCAGTTTTGTGGCAGGCACTGCGGGACAGTACTTC.